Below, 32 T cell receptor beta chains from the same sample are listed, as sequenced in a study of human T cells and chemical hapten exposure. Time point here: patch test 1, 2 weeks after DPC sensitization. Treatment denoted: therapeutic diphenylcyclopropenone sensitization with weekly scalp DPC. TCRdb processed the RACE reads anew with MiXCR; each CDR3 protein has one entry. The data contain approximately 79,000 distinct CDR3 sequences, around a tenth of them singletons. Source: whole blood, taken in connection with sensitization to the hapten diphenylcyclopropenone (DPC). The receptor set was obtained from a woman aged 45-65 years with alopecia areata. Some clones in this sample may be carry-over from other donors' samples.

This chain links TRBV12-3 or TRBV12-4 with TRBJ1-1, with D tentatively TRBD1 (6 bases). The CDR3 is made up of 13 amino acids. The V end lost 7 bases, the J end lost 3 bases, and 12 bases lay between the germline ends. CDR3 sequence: CASTRTEYTEAFF. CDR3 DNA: TGTGCCAGCACCCGGACAGAATACACTGAAGCTTTCTTT.

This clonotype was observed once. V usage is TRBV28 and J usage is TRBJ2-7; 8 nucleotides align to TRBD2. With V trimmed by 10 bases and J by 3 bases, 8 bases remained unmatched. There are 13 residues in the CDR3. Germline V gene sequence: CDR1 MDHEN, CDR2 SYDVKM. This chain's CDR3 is CATIGGGSYEQYF. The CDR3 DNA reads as TGTGCCACCATCGGGGGGGGGAGCTACGAGCAGTACTTC.

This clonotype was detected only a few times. The CDR3 protein is CASSLTPGIADTQYF. As DNA, the CDR3 is TGTGCCAGCAGCCTCACACCGGGGATTGCAGATACGCAGTATTTT. The rearrangement uses TRBV14 and TRBJ2-3; a weak D match, TRBD2 (5 bases). Germline V lookup: CDR1 SGHDN, CDR2 FVKESK. The CDR3 runs 15 residues. The V end lost 4 bases, the J end lost 4 bases, and 15 bases lay between the germline ends.

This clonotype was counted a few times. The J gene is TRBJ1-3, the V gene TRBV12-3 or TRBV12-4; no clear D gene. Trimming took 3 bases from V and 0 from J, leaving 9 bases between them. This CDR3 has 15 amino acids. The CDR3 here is CASSFGGSSGNTIYF. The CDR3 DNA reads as TGTGCCAGCAGTTTCGGAGGGAGCTCTGGAAACACCATATATTTT.

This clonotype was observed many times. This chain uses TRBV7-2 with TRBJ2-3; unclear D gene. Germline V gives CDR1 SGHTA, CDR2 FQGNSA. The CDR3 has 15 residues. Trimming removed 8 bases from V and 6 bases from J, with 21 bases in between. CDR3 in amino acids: CASSPAGRHGDTQYF. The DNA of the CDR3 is TGTGCCAGCTCCCCAGCCGGGCGCCACGGGGATACGCAGTATTTT.

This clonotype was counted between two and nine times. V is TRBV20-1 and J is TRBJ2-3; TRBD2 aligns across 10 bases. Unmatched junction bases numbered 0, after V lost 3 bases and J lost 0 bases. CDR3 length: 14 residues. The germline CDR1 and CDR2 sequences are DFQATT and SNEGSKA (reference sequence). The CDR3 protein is CSARTSGSTDTQYF. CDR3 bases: TGCAGTGCTAGGACTAGCGGGAGCACAGATACGCAGTATTTT.

CDR3 DNA: TGTGCCAGCAGCTTAGAGACTAGCGGGCCGGGGACCCAGTACTTC. Translated, it gives CASSLETSGPGTQYF. This chain links TRBV13 with TRBJ2-5; 10 bases are shared with TRBD2. CDR3 length: 15 amino acids. Germline CDR1 reads PRHDT; CDR2 reads FYEKMQ (reference sequence). Trimming removed 1 base from V and 7 bases from J; junction bases left unmatched: 6.

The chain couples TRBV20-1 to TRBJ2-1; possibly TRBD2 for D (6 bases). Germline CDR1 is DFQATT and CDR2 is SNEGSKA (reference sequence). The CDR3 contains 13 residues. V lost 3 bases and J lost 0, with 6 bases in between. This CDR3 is CSARRDSYNEQFF. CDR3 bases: TGCAGTGCTAGGCGGGACTCCTACAATGAGCAGTTCTTC.

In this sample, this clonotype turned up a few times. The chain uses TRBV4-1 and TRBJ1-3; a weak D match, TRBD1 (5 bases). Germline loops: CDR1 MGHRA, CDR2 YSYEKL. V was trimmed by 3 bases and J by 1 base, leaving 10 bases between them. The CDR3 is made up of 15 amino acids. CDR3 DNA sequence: TGCGCCAGCAGCCACGACGGGGCTTCTGGAAACACCATATATTTT. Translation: CASSHDGASGNTIYF.

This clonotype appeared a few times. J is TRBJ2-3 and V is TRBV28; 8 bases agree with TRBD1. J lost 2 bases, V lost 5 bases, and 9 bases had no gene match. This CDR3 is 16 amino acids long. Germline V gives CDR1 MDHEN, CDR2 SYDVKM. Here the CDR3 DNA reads TGTGCCAGCAGTATTCGGGACAGGAGAATCACAGATACGCAGTATTTT. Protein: CASSIRDRRITDTQYF.

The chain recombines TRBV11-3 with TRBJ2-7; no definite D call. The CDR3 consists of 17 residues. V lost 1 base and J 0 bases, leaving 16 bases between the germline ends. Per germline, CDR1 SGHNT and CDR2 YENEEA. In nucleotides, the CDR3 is TGTGCCAGCAGCTTAGCGGGTCCCGGAAGCCTCTCCTACGAGCAGTACTTC. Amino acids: CASSLAGPGSLSYEQYF.

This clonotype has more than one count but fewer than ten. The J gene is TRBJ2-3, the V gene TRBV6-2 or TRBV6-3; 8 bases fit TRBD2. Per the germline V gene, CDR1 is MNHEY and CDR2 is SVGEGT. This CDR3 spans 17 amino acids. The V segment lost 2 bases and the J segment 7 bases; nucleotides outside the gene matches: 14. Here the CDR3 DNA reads TGTGCCAGCAGTTACCGCGGTAGCGGGAAATTAACGAATACGCAGTATTTT. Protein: CASSYRGSGKLTNTQYF.

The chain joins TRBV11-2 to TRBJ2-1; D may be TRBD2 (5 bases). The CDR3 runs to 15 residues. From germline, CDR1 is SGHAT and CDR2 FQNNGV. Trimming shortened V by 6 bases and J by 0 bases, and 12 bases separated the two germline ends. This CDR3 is CASRNGLSSYNEQFF. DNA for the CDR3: TGTGCCAGCAGGAATGGACTTAGCTCCTACAATGAGCAGTTCTTC.

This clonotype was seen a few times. DNA for the CDR3: TGCGCCAGCAGCTTTACAGGGGCGAGGACTGAAGCTTTCTTT. It is translated as CASSFTGARTEAFF. The chain is built from TRBV5-1 and TRBJ1-1, with 7 bases that match TRBD1. J was trimmed by 5 bases and V by 2 bases; bases with no gene match: 6. Germline V gene data show CDR1 as SGHRS and CDR2 as YFSETQ. This CDR3 comprises 14 residues.

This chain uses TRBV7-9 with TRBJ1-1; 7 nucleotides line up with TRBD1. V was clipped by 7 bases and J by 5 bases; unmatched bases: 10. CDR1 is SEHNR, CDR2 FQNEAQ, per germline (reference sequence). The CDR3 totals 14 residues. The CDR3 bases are TGTGCCAGCACCCCCAATCAGGGACAGACTGAAGCTTTCTTT. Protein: CASTPNQGQTEAFF. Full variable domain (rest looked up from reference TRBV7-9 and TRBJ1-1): DTGVSQNPRHKITKRGQNVTFRCDPISEHNRLYWYRQTLGQGPEFLTYFQNEAQLEKSRLLSDRFSAERPKGSFSTLEIQRTEQGDSAMYLCASTPNQGQTEAFFGQGTRLTVV.

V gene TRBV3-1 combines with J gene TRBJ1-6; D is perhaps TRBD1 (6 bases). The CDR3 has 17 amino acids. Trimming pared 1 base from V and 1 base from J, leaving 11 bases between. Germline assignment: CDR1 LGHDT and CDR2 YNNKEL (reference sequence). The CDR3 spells CASSQVGGASYNSPLHF. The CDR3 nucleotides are TGTGCCAGCAGCCAAGTTGGGGGGGCGTCCTATAATTCACCCCTCCACTTT.

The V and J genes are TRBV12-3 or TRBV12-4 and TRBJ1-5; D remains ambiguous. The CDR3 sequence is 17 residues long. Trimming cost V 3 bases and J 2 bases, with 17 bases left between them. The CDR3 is CASSLGSGNTGNQPQHF. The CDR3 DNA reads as TGTGCCAGCAGTTTGGGGTCGGGGAATACGGGCAATCAGCCCCAGCATTTT.

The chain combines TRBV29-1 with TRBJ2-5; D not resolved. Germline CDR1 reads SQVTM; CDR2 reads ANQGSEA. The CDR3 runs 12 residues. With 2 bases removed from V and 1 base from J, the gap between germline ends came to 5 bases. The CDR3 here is CSVERLQETQYF. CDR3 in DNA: TGCAGCGTTGAACGACTCCAAGAGACCCAGTACTTC.

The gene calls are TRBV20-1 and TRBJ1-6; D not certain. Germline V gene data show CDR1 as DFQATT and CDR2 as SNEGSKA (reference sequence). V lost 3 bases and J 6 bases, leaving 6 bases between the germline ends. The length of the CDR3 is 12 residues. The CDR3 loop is CSARRTNSPLHF. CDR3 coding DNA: TGCAGTGCTAGGAGGACTAATTCACCCCTCCACTTT.

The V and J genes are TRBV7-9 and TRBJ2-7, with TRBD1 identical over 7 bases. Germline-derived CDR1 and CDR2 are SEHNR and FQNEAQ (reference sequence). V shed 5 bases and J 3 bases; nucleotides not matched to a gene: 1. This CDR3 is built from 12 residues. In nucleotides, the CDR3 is TGTGCCAGCAGCCGACAGGGCTACGAGCAGTACTTC. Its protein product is CASSRQGYEQYF.

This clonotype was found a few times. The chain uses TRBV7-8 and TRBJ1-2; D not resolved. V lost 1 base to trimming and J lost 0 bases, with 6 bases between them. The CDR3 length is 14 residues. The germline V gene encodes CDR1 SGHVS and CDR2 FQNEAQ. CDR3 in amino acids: CASSLEAPNYGYTF. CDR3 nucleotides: TGTGCCAGCAGCTTAGAGGCACCTAACTATGGCTACACCTTC.

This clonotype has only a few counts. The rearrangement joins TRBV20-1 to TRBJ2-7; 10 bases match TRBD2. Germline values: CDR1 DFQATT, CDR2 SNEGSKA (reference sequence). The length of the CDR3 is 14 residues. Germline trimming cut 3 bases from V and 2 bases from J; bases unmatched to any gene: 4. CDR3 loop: CSASLLAGPYEQYF. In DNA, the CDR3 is TGCAGTGCTAGCTTACTAGCGGGACCCTACGAGCAGTACTTC.

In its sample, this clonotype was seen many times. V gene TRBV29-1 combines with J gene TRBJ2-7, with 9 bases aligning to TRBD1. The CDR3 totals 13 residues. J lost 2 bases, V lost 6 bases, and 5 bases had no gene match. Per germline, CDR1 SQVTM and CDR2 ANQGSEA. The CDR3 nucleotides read TGCAGCGTCACGGGACAGGGAGCCTACGAGCAGTACTTC. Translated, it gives CSVTGQGAYEQYF.

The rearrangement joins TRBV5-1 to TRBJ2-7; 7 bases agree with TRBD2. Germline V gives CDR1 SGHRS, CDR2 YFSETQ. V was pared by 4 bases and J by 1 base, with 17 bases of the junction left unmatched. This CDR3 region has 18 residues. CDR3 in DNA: TGCGCCAGCAGCCTCCCCGGGGAGGGCTCGGGCTGGTCCTACGAGCAGTACTTC. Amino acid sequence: CASSLPGEGSGWSYEQYF.

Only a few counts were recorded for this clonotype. This chain's CDR3 is CASSPFDRDQETQYF. CDR3 in DNA: TGTGCCAGCTCACCTTTTGACAGGGACCAAGAGACCCAGTACTTC. This rearrangement joins TRBV18 to TRBJ2-5; 7 bases fit TRBD1. The CDR3 is made up of 15 amino acids. Germline V CDR1 and CDR2: KGHSH, LQKENI. Trimming cost V 3 bases and J 0 bases; bases outside gene matches: 4.

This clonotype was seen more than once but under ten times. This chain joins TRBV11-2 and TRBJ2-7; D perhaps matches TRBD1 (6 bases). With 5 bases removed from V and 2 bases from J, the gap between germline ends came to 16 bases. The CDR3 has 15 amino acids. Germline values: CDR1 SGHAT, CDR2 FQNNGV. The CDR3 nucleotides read TGTGCCAGCAGCCCCACCGGGACAACTACCTACGAGCAGTACTTC. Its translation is CASSPTGTTTYEQYF.

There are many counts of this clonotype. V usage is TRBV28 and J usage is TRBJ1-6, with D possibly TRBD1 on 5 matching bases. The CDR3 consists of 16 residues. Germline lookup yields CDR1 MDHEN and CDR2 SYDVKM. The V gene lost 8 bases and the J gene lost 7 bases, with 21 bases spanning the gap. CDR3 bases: TGTGCCAGCCGCCCCGGCGGGGCGATTGAGAATTCACCCCTCCACTTT. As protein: CASRPGGAIENSPLHF.

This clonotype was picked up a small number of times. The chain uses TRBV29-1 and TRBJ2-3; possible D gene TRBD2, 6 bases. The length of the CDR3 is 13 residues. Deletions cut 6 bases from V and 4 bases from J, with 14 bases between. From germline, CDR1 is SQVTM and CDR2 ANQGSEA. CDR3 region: CSVLGLSSDTQYF. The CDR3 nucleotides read TGCAGCGTCTTGGGACTTTCTTCAGATACGCAGTATTTT.

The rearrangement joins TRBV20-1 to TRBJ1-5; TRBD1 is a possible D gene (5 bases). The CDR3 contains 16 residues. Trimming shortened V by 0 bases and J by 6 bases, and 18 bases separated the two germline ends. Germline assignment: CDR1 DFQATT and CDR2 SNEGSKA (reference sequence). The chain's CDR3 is CSARDPGVRVGQPQHF. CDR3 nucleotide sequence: TGCAGTGCTAGAGATCCGGGTGTCAGGGTGGGTCAGCCCCAGCATTTT.

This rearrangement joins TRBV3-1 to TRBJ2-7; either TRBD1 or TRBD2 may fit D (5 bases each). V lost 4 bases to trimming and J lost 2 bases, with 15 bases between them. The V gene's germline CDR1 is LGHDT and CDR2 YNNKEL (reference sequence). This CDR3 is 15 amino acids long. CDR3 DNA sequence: TGTGCCAGCAGCCCCAGACGGGACCCTGCCTACGAGCAGTACTTC. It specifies CASSPRRDPAYEQYF.

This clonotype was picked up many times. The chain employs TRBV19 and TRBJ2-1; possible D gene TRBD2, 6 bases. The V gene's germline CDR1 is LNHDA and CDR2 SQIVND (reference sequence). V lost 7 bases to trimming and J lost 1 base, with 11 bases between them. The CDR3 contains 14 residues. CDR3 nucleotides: TGTGCCAGTAAGGAGGGGCAATCCTACAATGAGCAGTTCTTC. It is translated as CASKEGQSYNEQFF.

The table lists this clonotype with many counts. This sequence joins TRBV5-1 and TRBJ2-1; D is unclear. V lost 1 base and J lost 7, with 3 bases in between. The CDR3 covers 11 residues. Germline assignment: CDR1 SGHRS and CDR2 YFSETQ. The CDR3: CASSLKNEQFF. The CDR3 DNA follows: TGCGCCAGCAGCTTGAAGAATGAGCAGTTCTTC.